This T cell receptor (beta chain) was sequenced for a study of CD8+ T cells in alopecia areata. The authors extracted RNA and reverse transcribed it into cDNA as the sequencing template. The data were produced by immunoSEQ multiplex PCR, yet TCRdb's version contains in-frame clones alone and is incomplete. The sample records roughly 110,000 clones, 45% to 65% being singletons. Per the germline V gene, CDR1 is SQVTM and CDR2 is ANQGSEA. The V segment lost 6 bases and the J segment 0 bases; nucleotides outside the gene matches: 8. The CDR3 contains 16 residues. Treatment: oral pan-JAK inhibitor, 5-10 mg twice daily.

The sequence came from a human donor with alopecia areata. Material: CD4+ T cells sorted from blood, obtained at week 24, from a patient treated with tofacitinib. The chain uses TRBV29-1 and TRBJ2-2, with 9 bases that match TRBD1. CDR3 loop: CSVETGGSSNTGELFF. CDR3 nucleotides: TGCAGCGTAGAAACAGGGGGCTCTTCGAACACCGGGGAGCTGTTTTTT.